This TCR beta chain was captured by sequencing in a study of Graves' ophthalmopathy and Graves' hyperthyroidism. Amplification of TCR beta CDR3 regions used RNA transcripts. HTBI-primed first-round RT-PCR preceded second-round multiplex PCR. Each CDR3 protein gets one entry after TCRdb re-called the multiplex PCR reads with MiXCR. The table shows under 350,000 distinct CDR3 sequences, with roughly a sixth occurring only once. Points from the study as a whole: It was with around 70% sensitivity and around 75% specificity that the model predicted ophthalmopathy progression.

The germline V gene encodes CDR1 MNHNS and CDR2 SASEGT. There are 16 residues in the CDR3. Trimming pared 6 bases from V and 7 bases from J, leaving 24 bases between. Comments on this clonotype: The antigen is unknown.

The J gene is TRBJ1-2, the V gene TRBV6-1; possibly TRBD1 for D (5 bases). The material sequenced was peripheral blood. The source of this sequence is an adult man with Graves' ophthalmopathy. The CDR3, as DNA: TGTGCCAGCAGAGATTTCGTGGACAAACACGCCTTTGGCTACACCTTC. Protein: CASRDFVDKHAFGYTF.